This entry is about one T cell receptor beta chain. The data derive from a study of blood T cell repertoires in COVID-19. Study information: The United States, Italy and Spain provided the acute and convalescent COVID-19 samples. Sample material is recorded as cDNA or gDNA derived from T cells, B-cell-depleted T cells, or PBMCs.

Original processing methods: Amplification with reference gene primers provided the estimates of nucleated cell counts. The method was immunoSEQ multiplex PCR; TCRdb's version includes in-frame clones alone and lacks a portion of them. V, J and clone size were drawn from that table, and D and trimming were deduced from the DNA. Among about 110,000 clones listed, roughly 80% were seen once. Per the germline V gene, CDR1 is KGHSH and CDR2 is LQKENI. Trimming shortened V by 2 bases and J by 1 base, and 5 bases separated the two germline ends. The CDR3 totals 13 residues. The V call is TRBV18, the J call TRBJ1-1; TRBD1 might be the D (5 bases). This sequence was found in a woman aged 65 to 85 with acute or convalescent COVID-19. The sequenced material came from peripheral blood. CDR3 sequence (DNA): TGTGCCAGCTCACCAGGACAGAACACTGAAGCTTTCTTT. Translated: CASSPGQNTEAFF.